These T cell receptor beta chains were read from a single sample in a study of CD8+ T cells in alopecia areata. TCRdb's table, derived via immunoSEQ multiplex PCR, lists solely in-frame clones and lacks some. Among 170,000 or so clones listed, about 60% were seen once. The sequences come from CD8+ T cells sorted from blood, collected at week 24, from a patient treated with tofacitinib. Source of these receptors: a human donor with alopecia areata. Each CDR3 is given with its conserved first and last residue. D genes are given only for firm matches. Where a row states a size, it is once, few, many or the class of an expanded clone; other rows omit it.

>-|TRBJ2-7|-|TRBV27
TGTGCCAGCACTCACAGTGGGGACGACGAGCAGTACTTC
CASTHSGDDEQYF
>-|TRBJ2-7|-|TRBV14
TGTGCCAGCAGCCTGGGAAGAGCCTACGAGCAGTACTTC
CASSLGRAYEQYF
>-|TRBJ2-3|-|TRBV9
TGTGCCAGCAGCGGAAGGAAGACAAGCTACACAGATACGCAGTATTTT
CASSGRKTSYTDTQYF
>-|TRBJ2-3|-|TRBV7-3
TGTGCCAGCAGCGACGGAGGGAGTCTGGGAACAGATACGCAGTATTTT
CASSDGGSLGTDTQYF
>-|TRBJ1-1|-|TRBV5-1
TGCGCCAGCAGCTTGTTCCATCCCTGGGCAGGGCCAGCAATGAACACTGAAGCTTTCTTT
CASSLFHPWAGPAMNTEAFF
>-|TRBJ2-7|-|TRBV5-1
TGCGCCAGCAGCTTGTTTCGCTTTCGCGGACCACAGTACTTC
CASSLFRFRGPQYF
>-|TRBJ1-1|-|TRBV2
TGTGCCAGCAGTGAAGTACCTAACACTGAAGCTTTCTTT
CASSEVPNTEAFF
>-|TRBJ1-2|-|TRBV4-2
TGTGCCAGCAGCCAAGAAGGGACGGTAAACTATGGCTACACCTTC
CASSQEGTVNYGYTF
>-|TRBJ2-1|-|TRBV19
TGTGCCAGTAGTACCCGGGACGGATACAATGAGCAGTTCTTC
CASSTRDGYNEQFF
>-|TRBJ2-2|-|TRBV11-2
TGTGCCAGCAGCTTAGATTCAGGAGGGGACACCGGGGAGCTGTTTTTT
CASSLDSGGDTGELFF
>-|TRBJ2-1|-|TRBV5-6
TGTGCCAGCAGCTTGGTCTACAATGAGCAGTTCTTC
CASSLVYNEQFF
>TRBD1|TRBJ2-7|-|TRBV5-1
TGCGCCAGCAGCTTGGAGACAGGGATCGTCTACGAGCAGTACTTC
CASSLETGIVYEQYF
>-|TRBJ2-1|-|TRBV14
TGTGCCAGCAGCCAGTGGAACAATGAGCAGTTCTTC
CASSQWNNEQFF
>TRBD2|TRBJ2-1|-|TRBV7-9
TGTGCCAGCAGCTCACTAGCGGGGGGCTACAATGAGCAGTTCTTC
CASSSLAGGYNEQFF
>-|TRBJ2-2|few|TRBV29-1
TGCAGCGTTGAGCCCGGGGCCAACACCGGGGAGCTGTTTTTT
CSVEPGANTGELFF
>TRBD1|TRBJ1-5|-|TRBV6-6
TGTGCCAGCACCTCGACAGGGAGCAATCAGCCCCAGCATTTT
CASTSTGSNQPQHF
>-|TRBJ1-4|few|TRBV5-1
TGCGCCAGTGTGCCGGGACAAAGAACTAATGAAAAACTGTTTTTT
CASVPGQRTNEKLFF
>-|TRBJ1-1|-|TRBV30
TGTGCCTGGACCCGGACAGTTGAAGCTTTCTTT
CAWTRTVEAFF
>-|TRBJ2-3|-|TRBV18
TGTGCCAGCTCACCGCCAGGGTCAGATACGCAGTATTTT
CASSPPGSDTQYF
>-|TRBJ2-5|few|TRBV2
TGTGCCAGCAGACGGAAAGAGACCCAGTACTTC
CASRRKETQYF